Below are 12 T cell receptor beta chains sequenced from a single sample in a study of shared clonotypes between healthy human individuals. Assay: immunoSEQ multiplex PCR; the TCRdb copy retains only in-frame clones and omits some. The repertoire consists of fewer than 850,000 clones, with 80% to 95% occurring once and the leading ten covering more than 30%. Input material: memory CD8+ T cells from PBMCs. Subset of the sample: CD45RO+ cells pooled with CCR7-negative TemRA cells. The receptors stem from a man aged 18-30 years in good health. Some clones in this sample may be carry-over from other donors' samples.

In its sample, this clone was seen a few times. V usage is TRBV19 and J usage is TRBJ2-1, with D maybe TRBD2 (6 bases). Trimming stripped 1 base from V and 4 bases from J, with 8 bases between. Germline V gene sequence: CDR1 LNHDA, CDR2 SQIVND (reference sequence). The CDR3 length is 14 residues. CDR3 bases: TGTGCCAGTAGTATAGCGGGAGTTTACAATGAGCAGTTCTTC. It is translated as CASSIAGVYNEQFF.

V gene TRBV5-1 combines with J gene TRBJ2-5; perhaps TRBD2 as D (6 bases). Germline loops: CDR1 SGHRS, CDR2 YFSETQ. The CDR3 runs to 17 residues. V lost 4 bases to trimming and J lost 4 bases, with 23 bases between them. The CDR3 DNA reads TGCGCCAGCAGCACAGGACATTATACGGGAGTGGGAGAGACCCAGTACTTC. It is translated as CASSTGHYTGVGETQYF.

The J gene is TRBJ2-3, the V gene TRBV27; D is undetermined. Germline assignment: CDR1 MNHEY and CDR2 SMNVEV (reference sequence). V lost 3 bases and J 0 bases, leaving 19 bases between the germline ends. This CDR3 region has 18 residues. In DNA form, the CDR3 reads TGTGCCAGCAGTTTCTCGGCCGCATACGGGTTTAGCACAGATACGCAGTATTTT. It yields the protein CASSFSAAYGFSTDTQYF.

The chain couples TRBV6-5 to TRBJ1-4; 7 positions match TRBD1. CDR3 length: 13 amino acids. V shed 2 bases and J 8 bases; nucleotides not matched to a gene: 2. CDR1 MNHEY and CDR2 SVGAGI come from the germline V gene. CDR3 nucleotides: TGTGCCAGCAGTTACAGACAGGGAGAAAAACTGTTTTTT. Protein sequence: CASSYRQGEKLFF.

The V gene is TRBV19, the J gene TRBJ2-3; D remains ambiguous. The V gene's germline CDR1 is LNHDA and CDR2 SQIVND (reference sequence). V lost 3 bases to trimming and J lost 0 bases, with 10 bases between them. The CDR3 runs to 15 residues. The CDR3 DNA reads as TGTGCCAGTAGTATTGATACCTTTAGCACAGATACGCAGTATTTT. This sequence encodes CASSIDTFSTDTQYF.

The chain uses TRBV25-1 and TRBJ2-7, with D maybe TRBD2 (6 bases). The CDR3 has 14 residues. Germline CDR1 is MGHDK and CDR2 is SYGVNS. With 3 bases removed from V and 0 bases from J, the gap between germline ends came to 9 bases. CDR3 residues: CASSDWGLSYEQYF. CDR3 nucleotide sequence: TGTGCCAGCAGTGACTGGGGACTCTCCTACGAGCAGTACTTC.

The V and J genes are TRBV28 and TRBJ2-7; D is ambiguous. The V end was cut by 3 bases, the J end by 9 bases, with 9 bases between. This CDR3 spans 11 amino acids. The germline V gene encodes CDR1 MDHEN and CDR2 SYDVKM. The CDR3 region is CASSFGPTQYF. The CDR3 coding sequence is TGTGCCAGCAGTTTCGGCCCGACGCAGTACTTC.

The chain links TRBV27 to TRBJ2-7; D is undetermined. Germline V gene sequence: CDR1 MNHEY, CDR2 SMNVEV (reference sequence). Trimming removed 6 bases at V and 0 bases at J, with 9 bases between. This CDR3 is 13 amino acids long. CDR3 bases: TGTGCCAGCAGGATAGGCCTCTCCTACGAGCAGTACTTC. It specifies CASRIGLSYEQYF.

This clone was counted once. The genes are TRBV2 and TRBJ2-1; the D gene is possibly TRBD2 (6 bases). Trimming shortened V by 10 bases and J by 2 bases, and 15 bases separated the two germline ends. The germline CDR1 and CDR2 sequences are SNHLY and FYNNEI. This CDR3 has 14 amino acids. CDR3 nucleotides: TGTGCCACCCTGGGAGCGGGCCCCTACAATGAGCAGTTCTTC. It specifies CATLGAGPYNEQFF.

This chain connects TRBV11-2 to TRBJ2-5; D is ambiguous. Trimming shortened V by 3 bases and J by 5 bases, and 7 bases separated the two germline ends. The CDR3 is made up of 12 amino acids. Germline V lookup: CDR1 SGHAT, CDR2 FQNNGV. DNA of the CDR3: TGTGCCAGCAGCTTTAAAGGCGAGACCCAGTACTTC. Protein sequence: CASSFKGETQYF.

The CDR3 sequence is CAWSVLSSDSPLHF. The CDR3 bases are TGTGCCTGGAGTGTCCTGTCATCGGATTCACCCCTCCACTTT. The rearrangement joins TRBV30 to TRBJ1-6, with D unresolved. Germline V lookup: CDR1 GTSNPN, CDR2 SVGIG (reference sequence). The CDR3 sequence is 14 residues long. Trimming shortened V by 0 bases and J by 8 bases, and 11 bases separated the two germline ends.

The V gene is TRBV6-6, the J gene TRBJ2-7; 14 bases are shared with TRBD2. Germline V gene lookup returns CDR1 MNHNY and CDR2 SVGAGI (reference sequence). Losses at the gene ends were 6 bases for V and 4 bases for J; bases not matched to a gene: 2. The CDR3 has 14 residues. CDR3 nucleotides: TGTGCCAGCAGGGGGACTAGCGGGAGTTACGAGCAGTACTTC. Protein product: CASRGTSGSYEQYF.